This T cell receptor beta chain was retrieved from a study of blood T cell repertoires in COVID-19. The authors' processing: It was from reference gene primer amplification that nucleated cell counts were estimated. Only in-frame clones appear in the TCRdb table, and some are missing; sequencing was by immunoSEQ multiplex PCR. The D gene and trimming were derived from the DNA, and the V and J assignments and clone size from that table. The sample has fewer than 80,000 clones; about 88% are singletons. V was shortened by 2 bases and J by 9 bases, with 20 bases between the two germline ends. Germline CDR1 reads MGHRA; CDR2 reads YSYEKL. The CDR3 covers 16 residues.

This receptor was obtained from a human donor in a cohort sampled during active COVID-19. V is TRBV4-1 and J is TRBJ2-1; tentatively, D is TRBD2 (6 bases). Sample: peripheral blood. CDR3 sequence (DNA): TGCGCCAGCAGCCAATTGGGGGGATTCATTTCCGGTGAGCAGTTCTTC. This sequence encodes CASSQLGGFISGEQFF.